These 21 T cell receptor beta chains originate from one sample sequenced in a study of cytomegalovirus exposure and HLA in healthy donors. Both 60 Vbeta primers and 13 Jbeta primers went into the PCR. The repertoire was sequenced with immunoSEQ multiplex PCR; TCRdb's copy has only in-frame clones and lacks some. The sample has around 30,000 clones, more than 75% seen once; the top ten hold about 2.5%. Sample: PBMCs. Receptor source: a boy between 5 and 17 years old in good health and CMV-seronegative.

The chain combines TRBV29-1 with TRBJ1-1, with no clear D. Trimming removed 0 bases at V and 1 base at J, with 9 bases between. CDR3 length: 14 amino acids. Germline V CDR1 and CDR2: SQVTM, ANQGSEA. The CDR3 here is CSVEDLGRNTEAFF. The CDR3 region has the DNA TGCAGCGTTGAAGATCTGGGGAGGAACACTGAAGCTTTCTTT.

This chain joins TRBV2 and TRBJ2-4; D possibly corresponds to TRBD1 (5 bases). The CDR3 is made up of 14 amino acids. The germline V gene has CDR1 SNHLY and CDR2 FYNNEI. The germline V and J ends were trimmed by 4 bases and 5 bases, with 12 bases remaining between them. CDR3 nucleotide sequence: TGTGCCAGCAGTGGCGGACATGAACAAAACATTCAGTACTTC. Protein sequence: CASSGGHEQNIQYF. Complete variable domain (other parts from reference TRBV2 and TRBJ2-4): EPEVTQTPSHQVTQMGQEVILRCVPISNHLYFYWYRQILGQKVEFLVSFYNNEISEKSEIFDDQFSVERPDGSNFTLKIRSTKLEDSAMYFCASSGGHEQNIQYFGAGTRLSVL.

V gene TRBV27 combines with J gene TRBJ1-1; possible D gene TRBD1, 6 bases. CDR1 and CDR2 from the germline V gene are MNHEY and SMNVEV (reference sequence). The CDR3 sequence is 14 residues long. V was trimmed by 6 bases and J by 0 bases, leaving 11 bases between them. CDR3 loop: CASSLGGLNTEAFF. The CDR3 region has the DNA TGTGCCAGCAGCTTGGGGGGGCTGAACACTGAAGCTTTCTTT.

The chain joins TRBV11-2 to TRBJ2-1; TRBD1 might be the D (6 bases). V was pared by 5 bases and J by 6 bases, with 17 bases between. From germline, CDR1 is SGHAT and CDR2 FQNNGV. The CDR3 runs to 15 residues. The CDR3 region is CASSQQGGLGNEQFF. The CDR3 DNA sequence: TGTGCCAGCAGCCAACAGGGCGGATTGGGCAATGAGCAGTTCTTC.

As to this clone: Germline is not matched at one junction end, which may reflect a read error. The chain uses TRBV10-3 and TRBJ2-3; D is perhaps TRBD2 (6 bases). There are 14 residues in the CDR3. The germline V gene has CDR1 ENHRY and CDR2 SYGVKD. CDR3 nucleotides: TGTGCCATCAGAGGGGACTTAGGCACAGAGACGCAGTATTTT. Amino acid sequence: CAIRGDLGTETQYF.

V and J are TRBV7-2 and TRBJ1-5; D ambiguous. V was pared by 3 bases and J by 7 bases, with 13 bases between. There are 14 residues in the CDR3. Germline CDR1 reads SGHTA; CDR2 reads FQGNSA. CDR3 sequence reads: CASSFQPREQPQHF. In DNA form, the CDR3 reads TGTGCCAGCAGCTTCCAGCCGAGGGAACAGCCCCAGCATTTT. Full variable domain (rest looked up from reference TRBV7-2 and TRBJ1-5): GAGVSQSPSNKVTEKGKDVELRCDPISGHTALYWYRQSLGQGLEFLIYFQGNSAPDKSGLPSDRFSAERTGGSVSTLTIQRTQQEDSAVYLCASSFQPREQPQHFGDGTRLSIL.

The V gene is TRBV5-6, the J gene TRBJ1-1; D call uncertain. Germline CDR1 is SGHDT and CDR2 is YYEEEE. The V end lost 1 base, the J end lost 1 base, and 8 bases lay between the germline ends. The CDR3 totals 14 residues. The CDR3 region is CASSLTTWNTEAFF. The CDR3 nucleotides are TGTGCCAGCAGCTTGACCACATGGAACACTGAAGCTTTCTTT. Looking up the rest from reference TRBV5-6 and TRBJ1-1 gives the full variable domain: DAGVTQSPTHLIKTRGQQVTLRCSPKSGHDTVSWYQQALGQGPQFIFQYYEEEERQRGNFPDRFSGHQFPNYSSELNVNALLLGDSALYLCASSLTTWNTEAFFGQGTRLTVV.

The chain is built from TRBV27 and TRBJ1-2; 7 bases are a match to TRBD1. Per the germline V gene, CDR1 is MNHEY and CDR2 is SMNVEV (reference sequence). Trimming cost V 5 bases and J 7 bases; bases outside gene matches: 13. This CDR3 contains 15 residues. The chain's CDR3 is CASSTTTGLGSGYTF. The DNA of the CDR3 is TGTGCCAGCAGTACGACGACAGGGTTGGGTTCTGGCTACACCTTC.

This rearrangement joins TRBV4-2 to TRBJ2-1; D gene unclear. This CDR3 is built from 14 residues. CDR1 and CDR2 from the germline V gene are LGHNA and YNFKEQ. Trimming shortened V by 1 base and J by 3 bases, and 7 bases separated the two germline ends. CDR3 in amino acids: CASSQVRSYNEQFF. The CDR3 nucleotides are TGTGCCAGCAGCCAAGTCCGGAGCTACAATGAGCAGTTCTTC.

The genes are TRBV27 and TRBJ2-2; TRBD2 is a possible D gene (6 bases). Germline V gene lookup returns CDR1 MNHEY and CDR2 SMNVEV (reference sequence). This CDR3 contains 14 residues. Trimming removed 0 bases from V and 5 bases from J, with 7 bases in between. CDR3 nucleotides: TGTGCCAGCAGTTTATCGCGGGGAACCGGGGAGCTGTTTTTT. This encodes CASSLSRGTGELFF.

The chain links TRBV7-6 to TRBJ2-1, with a weak D call TRBD1 (5 bases). This CDR3 spans 13 amino acids. CDR1 is SGHVS and CDR2 is FNYEAQ in the germline V gene. V dropped 4 bases and J dropped 10 bases, with 14 bases sitting between them. The CDR3 region has the DNA TGTGCCAGCAGCTCGCAGGGTACCGAAGAGCAGTTCTTC. As protein: CASSSQGTEEQFF.

The J gene is TRBJ2-1, the V gene TRBV6-5; 10 nucleotides match TRBD2. V lost 4 bases, J lost 10 bases, and 7 bases stayed unmatched. CDR1 is MNHEY and CDR2 is SVGAGI in the germline V gene. This CDR3 contains 14 residues. In DNA form, the CDR3 reads TGTGCCAGCAGTTCCTCTAGCGGGGGCCCCGAGCAGTTCTTC. It yields the protein CASSSSSGGPEQFF.

Worth noting for this clone: The sample has other DNA sequences that encode this CDR3 too. This chain links TRBV27 with TRBJ2-2; 12 bases agree with TRBD1. V was clipped by 7 bases and J by 4 bases; unmatched bases: 4. Germline loops: CDR1 MNHEY, CDR2 SMNVEV (reference sequence). The CDR3 covers 15 residues. The CDR3 protein is CASTGDRGPTGELFF. CDR3 nucleotides: TGTGCCAGCACGGGGGACAGGGGGCCCACCGGGGAGCTGTTTTTT.

This clone has a single count. The chain is built from TRBV19 and TRBJ2-5, with 11 bases aligning to TRBD1. J was trimmed by 5 bases and V by 4 bases; bases with no gene match: 3. This CDR3 contains 14 residues. Germline loops: CDR1 LNHDA, CDR2 SQIVND (reference sequence). The CDR3 nucleotides read TGTGCCAGTAGTAGGACAGGGGGCCGGGAGACCCAGTACTTC. Residues: CASSRTGGRETQYF.

This sequence joins TRBV28 and TRBJ2-3, with 8 bases identical to TRBD1. The length of the CDR3 is 14 residues. Trimming took 6 bases from V and 6 from J; bases not matched to a gene: 8. Per the germline V gene, CDR1 is MDHEN and CDR2 is SYDVKM. The CDR3 nucleotides are TGTGCCAGCAGAAATGACAGGGGTCGGGATACGCAGTATTTT. It specifies CASRNDRGRDTQYF.

V and J are TRBV10-3 and TRBJ2-7; D gene ambiguous. The germline V gene encodes CDR1 ENHRY and CDR2 SYGVKD. The V gene lost 2 bases and the J gene lost 5 bases, with 16 bases spanning the gap. The CDR3 is 15 residues long. CDR3 amino acids: CAISEVLGPIDEQYF. CDR3 coding DNA: TGTGCCATCAGTGAGGTTTTGGGCCCAATCGACGAGCAGTACTTC.

This chain connects TRBV7-9 to TRBJ1-2; no clear D. CDR1 is SEHNR and CDR2 is FQNEAQ in the germline V gene (reference sequence). The CDR3 has 13 amino acids. V lost 1 base and J lost 4, with 7 bases in between. The CDR3: CASSLGGFYGYTF. DNA for the CDR3: TGTGCCAGCAGCTTAGGAGGGTTCTATGGCTACACCTTC.

CDR3 DNA sequence: TGCGCCAGCAGAGTGGGGCATGGACAGGGGTCATTGGAGCAGTACTTC. Translating it yields CASRVGHGQGSLEQYF. The chain joins TRBV5-1 to TRBJ2-7; 9 nucleotides align to TRBD1. Germline V gene data show CDR1 as SGHRS and CDR2 as YFSETQ. V shed 5 bases and J 7 bases; nucleotides not matched to a gene: 16. The CDR3 totals 16 residues.

The V call is TRBV11-2, the J call TRBJ2-3; D is uncertain. The CDR3 loop spans 12 amino acids. Trimming cost V 5 bases and J 3 bases, with 6 bases left between them. The germline V gene encodes CDR1 SGHAT and CDR2 FQNNGV. CDR3 sequence (DNA): TGTGCCAGCAGCCTACGGACAGATACGCAGTATTTT. Its protein product is CASSLRTDTQYF.

The chain carries TRBV4-2 and TRBJ1-2; 12 bases agree with TRBD1. The junction had 9 bases not matched to a gene; V was cut back by 4 bases and J by 6 bases. CDR1 and CDR2 from the germline V gene are LGHNA and YNFKEQ. The CDR3 consists of 16 residues. The CDR3 coding sequence is TGTGCCAGCAGCCCTAATTCCGGGACAGGGGGCAATGGCTACACCTTC. It yields the protein CASSPNSGTGGNGYTF.

This chain uses TRBV21-1 with TRBJ1-4; the table's D call of TRBD1 was not tested on the DNA. TRBV21-1 corresponds to a pseudogene. This CDR3 spans 17 amino acids. CDR3 region: CASDLTGGARTNEKLFF. The DNA for the CDR3 is TGTGCCAGCGACCTAACAGGGGGCGCTAGGACTAATGAAAAACTGTTTTTT.